This T cell receptor (beta chain) was recovered during a study of cytomegalovirus exposure and HLA in healthy donors. This clone appeared a few times. Its antigen is not known. Study conclusions and caveats: In vitro work confirmed that a few CMV-associated chains recognize CMV antigens. One cluster of highly shared sequence variants probably arose as a sequencing artifact. When analyzed later, a missense DCLRE1C variant was found to be linked to TCR beta V- and J-gene trimming.

The germline V and J ends were trimmed by 3 bases and 0 bases, with 12 bases remaining between them. The germline V gene encodes CDR1 KGHSH and CDR2 LQKENI. The CDR3 runs 17 residues. PCR was performed using 60 Vbeta and 13 Jbeta primers. TCRdb keeps only in-frame clones here, not all; method: immunoSEQ multiplex PCR. The table records 150,000 to 200,000 clones, just over 75% of them present only once. Unrecorded immune exposure was likely among donors, who were nominally healthy when sampled. The chain joins TRBV18 to TRBJ2-6; unclear D gene. This receptor was taken from a woman in her thirties or forties in good health and CMV-seronegative. The sample was PBMCs. The CDR3 is CASSPITASSGANVLTF. DNA of the CDR3: TGTGCCAGCTCACCGATAACAGCCAGCTCTGGGGCCAACGTCCTGACTTTC.